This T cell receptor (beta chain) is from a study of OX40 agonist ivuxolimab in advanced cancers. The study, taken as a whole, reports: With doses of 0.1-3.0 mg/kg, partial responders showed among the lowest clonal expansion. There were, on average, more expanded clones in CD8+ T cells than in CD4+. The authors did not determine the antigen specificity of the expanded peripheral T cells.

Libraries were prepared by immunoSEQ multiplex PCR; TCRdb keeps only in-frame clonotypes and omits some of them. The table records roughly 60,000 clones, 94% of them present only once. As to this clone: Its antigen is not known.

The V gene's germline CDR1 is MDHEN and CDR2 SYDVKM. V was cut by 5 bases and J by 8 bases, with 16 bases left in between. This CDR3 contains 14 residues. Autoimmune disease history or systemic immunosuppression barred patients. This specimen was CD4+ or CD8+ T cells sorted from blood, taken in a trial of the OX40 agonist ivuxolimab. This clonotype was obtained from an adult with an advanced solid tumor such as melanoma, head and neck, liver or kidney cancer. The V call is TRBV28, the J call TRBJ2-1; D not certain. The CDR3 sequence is CASSPPQATYEQFF. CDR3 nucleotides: TGTGCCAGCAGTCCTCCCCAAGCGACTTATGAGCAGTTCTTC.